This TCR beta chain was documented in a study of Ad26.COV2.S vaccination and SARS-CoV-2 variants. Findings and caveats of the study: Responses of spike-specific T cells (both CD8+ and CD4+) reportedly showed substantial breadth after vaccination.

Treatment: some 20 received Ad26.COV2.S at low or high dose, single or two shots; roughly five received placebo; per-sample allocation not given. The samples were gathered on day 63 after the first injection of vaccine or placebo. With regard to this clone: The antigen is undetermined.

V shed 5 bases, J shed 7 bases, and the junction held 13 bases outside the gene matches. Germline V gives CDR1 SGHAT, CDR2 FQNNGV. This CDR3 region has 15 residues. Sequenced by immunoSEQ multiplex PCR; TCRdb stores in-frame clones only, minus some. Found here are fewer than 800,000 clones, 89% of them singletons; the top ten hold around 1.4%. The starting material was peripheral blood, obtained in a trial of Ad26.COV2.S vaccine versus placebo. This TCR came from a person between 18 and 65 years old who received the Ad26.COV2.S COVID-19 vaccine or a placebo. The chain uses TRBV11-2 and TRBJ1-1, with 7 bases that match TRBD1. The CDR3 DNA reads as TGTGCCAGCAGCCCGAGTGGGGGACAGCGGATTGAAGCTTTCTTT. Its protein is CASSPSGGQRIEAFF. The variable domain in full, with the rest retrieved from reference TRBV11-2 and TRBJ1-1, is EAGVAQSPRYKIIEKRQSVAFWCNPISGHATLYWYQQILGQGPKLLIQFQNNGVVDDSQLPKDRFSAERLKGVDSTLKIQPAKLEDSAVYLCASSPSGGQRIEAFFGQGTRLTVV.